Listed below are T cell receptor beta chains from one sample, sequenced in a study of beta chain features in type 1 diabetes. TCRdb keeps only in-frame clones here, not all; method: immunoSEQ multiplex PCR. The repertoire holds roughly 700,000 clones, roughly an eighth seen once, with about 0.02% in the top ten. The sequenced sample consisted of naive CD4+ T cells from blood. These receptors all come from a man between 18 and 29 years old with type 1 diabetes. Both conserved end residues are part of each CDR3. D genes are given only for firm matches. A row's size may be missing; if present it is once, few, many or a size class.

v_gene	d_gene	j_gene	abundance	CDR3aa	CDR3nt
TRBV30	TRBD1	TRBJ2-3	.	CAWSLEGQGRYF	TGTGCCTGGAGTCTCGAGGGACAGGGAAGGTATTTT
TRBV9	.	TRBJ1-1	.	CASSVQASGTEAFF	TGTGCCAGCAGCGTACAAGCCTCGGGCACTGAAGCTTTCTTT
TRBV4-2	TRBD2	TRBJ2-1	.	CASSQDGTSGVWDEQFF	TGTGCCAGCAGCCAAGATGGGACTAGCGGGGTGTGGGATGAGCAGTTCTTC
TRBV6-5	.	TRBJ2-7	.	CASSKYDSSYEQYF	TGTGCCAGCAGCAAATACGATTCCTCCTACGAGCAGTACTTC
TRBV5-1	.	TRBJ2-3	.	CASSLGLGDTDTQYF	TGCGCCAGCAGCTTGGGACTAGGGGACACAGATACGCAGTATTTT
TRBV10-3	.	TRBJ1-3	few	CAIAGGTGNTIYF	TGTGCCATCGCCGGGGGAACTGGAAACACCATATATTTT
TRBV20-1	.	TRBJ2-5	few	CSASGETQYF	TGCAGTGCTAGCGGGGAGACCCAGTACTTC
TRBV6-7	.	TRBJ2-7	.	CASSYSSGGSRTYEQYF	TGTGCCAGCAGTTACTCGTCCGGTGGCTCACGAACCTACGAGCAGTACTTC
TRBV30	.	TRBJ2-2	.	CARSLGLTGELFF	TGTGCCCGGAGTTTGGGGCTCACCGGGGAGCTGTTTTTT
TRBV2	TRBD2	TRBJ2-1	.	CASSLSGGSYNEQFF	TGTGCCAGCAGTTTAAGCGGGGGTTCCTACAATGAGCAGTTCTTC
TRBV7-9	.	TRBJ2-2	few	CASSLSGTGELFF	TGTGCCAGCAGCTTAAGCGGCACCGGGGAGCTGTTTTTT
TRBV29-1	.	TRBJ2-5	.	CSVPATPGLAEKETQYF	TGCAGCGTTCCCGCCACCCCTGGTTTAGCCGAAAAAGAGACCCAGTACTTC
TRBV7-9	.	TRBJ2-2	few	CASRTVPNTGELFF	TGTGCCAGCAGGACAGTTCCGAACACCGGGGAGCTGTTTTTT
TRBV10-3	.	TRBJ1-2	few	CAISAEVYGYTF	TGTGCCATCAGTGCAGAGGTTTATGGCTACACCTTC
TRBV6-5	.	TRBJ2-7	few	CASSYNLDGSYEQYF	TGTGCCAGCAGTTACAATTTGGACGGCTCCTACGAGCAGTACTTC
TRBV5-1	TRBD1	TRBJ2-7	.	CASSKEGTGPYEQYF	TGCGCCAGCAGCAAGGAGGGGACAGGACCCTACGAGCAGTACTTC
TRBV19	.	TRBJ1-2	.	CASSGPGFYGYTF	TGTGCCAGTAGTGGGCCTGGGTTTTATGGCTACACCTTC
TRBV5-1	.	TRBJ2-1	.	CASSPEGGTGEQFF	TGCGCCAGCAGCCCCGAAGGGGGGACCGGTGAGCAGTTCTTC
TRBV7-8	.	TRBJ2-7	.	CASSKRQVLDSYEQYF	TGTGCCAGCAGCAAACGACAGGTCCTAGACTCCTACGAGCAGTACTTC
TRBV11-1	.	TRBJ2-4	.	CASSPDGWDIQYF	TGTGCCAGCAGCCCCGACGGGTGGGACATTCAGTACTTC
TRBV27	TRBD1	TRBJ2-7	.	CASSRTGATGSYEQYF	TGTGCCAGCAGCCGGACAGGGGCGACCGGGTCCTACGAGCAGTACTTC
TRBV27	.	TRBJ1-2	.	CASSLNSWGYGYTF	TGTGCCAGCAGTTTAAACAGTTGGGGCTATGGCTACACCTTC
TRBV29-1	TRBD1	TRBJ2-7	.	CSVEDPDRVSYEQYF	TGCAGCGTTGAAGATCCGGACAGGGTTTCCTACGAGCAGTACTTC
TRBV4-2	TRBD2	TRBJ2-3	few	CASSQALGTSQSTQYF	TGTGCCAGCAGCCAAGCCCTCGGGACTAGTCAGAGTACGCAGTATTTT
TRBV10-3	.	TRBJ1-2	few	CAISGTLDYGYTF	TGTGCCATCAGTGGTACGTTGGACTATGGCTACACCTTC
TRBV6-5	.	TRBJ2-7	few	CASSYGPSAADYEQYF	TGTGCCAGCAGTTACGGTCCATCCGCGGCGGACTACGAGCAGTACTTC
TRBV30	.	TRBJ1-1	.	CAWSPLTGNTEAFF	TGTGCCTGGAGTCCACTGACTGGGAACACTGAAGCTTTCTTT
TRBV9	.	TRBJ1-5	once	CASSSRGGNQPQHF	TGTGCCAGCAGCTCACGGGGGGGCAATCAGCCCCAGCATTTT
TRBV29-1	.	TRBJ2-2	.	CSGRATPNTGELFF	TGCAGCGGGCGGGCGACACCGAACACCGGGGAGCTGTTTTTT
TRBV30	.	TRBJ1-5	.	CALQTGKGFGNQPQHF	TGTGCCTTACAAACAGGGAAGGGTTTCGGCAATCAGCCCCAGCATTTT
TRBV5-6	.	TRBJ1-1	few	CASSHQGTEAFF	TGTGCCAGCAGCCACCAAGGCACTGAAGCTTTCTTT
TRBV28	.	TRBJ1-1	.	CASLTGPETEAFF	TGTGCCAGCCTTACGGGGCCAGAGACTGAAGCTTTCTTT
TRBV18	TRBD2	TRBJ2-1	.	CASSPLSGGVSYNEQFF	TGTGCCAGCTCACCATTGAGCGGGGGGGTCTCCTACAATGAGCAGTTCTTC
TRBV28	.	TRBJ2-2	few	CASSYGGASTGELFF	TGTGCCAGCAGCTACGGGGGTGCGAGCACCGGGGAGCTGTTTTTT
TRBV9	.	TRBJ2-5	few	CASSVVPSAPYQETQYF	TGTGCCAGCAGCGTAGTCCCTAGCGCCCCGTACCAAGAGACCCAGTACTTC
TRBV5-1	TRBD1	TRBJ1-5	.	CASSPDGTGNQPQHF	TGCGCCAGCAGCCCGGATGGGACAGGGAATCAGCCCCAGCATTTT
TRBV27	.	TRBJ2-7	.	CASSDRPFYEQYF	TGTGCCAGCAGTGACAGGCCCTTCTACGAGCAGTACTTC